This entry concerns a single T cell receptor beta chain. This could be a read error, since a much larger clone is one nucleotide away. This same CDR3 is encoded by further DNA sequences in the sample. The data were obtained in a study of shared clonotypes between healthy human individuals. This CDR3 spans 18 amino acids. Germline CDR1 is LNHNV and CDR2 is YYDKDF (reference sequence). The assay was immunoSEQ multiplex PCR, and TCRdb's table has in-frame clones only and misses some. This table holds roughly 500,000 clones, approximately 80% found once. The TCR was taken from a woman aged 40 to 50 in good health. Some clones in this sample may be carry-over from other donors' samples. The chain employs TRBV15 and TRBJ2-7; 10 bases align to TRBD2. The specimen was PBMCs. DNA of the CDR3: TGTGCCACCAGTAGAGTGGCTAGCGGGAGTTCAGTTGGCTACGAGCAGTACTTC. Translating gives CATSRVASGSSVGYEQYF.